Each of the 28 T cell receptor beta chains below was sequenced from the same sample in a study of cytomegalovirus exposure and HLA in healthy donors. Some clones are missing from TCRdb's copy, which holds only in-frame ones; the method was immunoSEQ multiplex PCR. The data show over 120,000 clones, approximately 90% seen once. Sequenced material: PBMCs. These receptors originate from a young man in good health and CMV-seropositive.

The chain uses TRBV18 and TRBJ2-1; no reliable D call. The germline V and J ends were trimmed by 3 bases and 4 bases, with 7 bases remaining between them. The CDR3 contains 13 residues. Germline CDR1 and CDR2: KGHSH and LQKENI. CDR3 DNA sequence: TGTGCCAGCTCACCTTTAGAATACAATGAGCAGTTCTTC. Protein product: CASSPLEYNEQFF.

CDR3 sequence reads: CASSLGGRGTTYGYTF. DNA of the CDR3: TGTGCCAGCAGTTTAGGAGGGCGGGGAACCACATATGGCTACACCTTC. The genes are TRBV28 and TRBJ1-2, with no clear D. This CDR3 has 16 amino acids. Trimming took off 2 bases at V and 5 bases at J, with 18 bases between the two ends. From germline, CDR1 is MDHEN and CDR2 SYDVKM.

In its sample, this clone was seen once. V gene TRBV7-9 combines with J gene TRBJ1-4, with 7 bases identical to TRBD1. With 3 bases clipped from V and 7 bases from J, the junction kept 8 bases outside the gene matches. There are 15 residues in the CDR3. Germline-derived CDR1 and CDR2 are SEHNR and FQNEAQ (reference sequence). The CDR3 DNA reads TGTGCCAGCAGCTTCGAGGGGGCAAGTGGTGAAAAACTGTTTTTT. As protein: CASSFEGASGEKLFF.

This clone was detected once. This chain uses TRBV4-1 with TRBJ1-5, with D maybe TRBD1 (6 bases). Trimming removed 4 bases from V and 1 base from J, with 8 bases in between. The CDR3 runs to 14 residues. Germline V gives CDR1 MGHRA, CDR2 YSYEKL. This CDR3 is CASSLGQSNQPQHF. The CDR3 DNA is TGCGCCAGCAGCCTTGGACAGAGCAATCAGCCCCAGCATTTT.

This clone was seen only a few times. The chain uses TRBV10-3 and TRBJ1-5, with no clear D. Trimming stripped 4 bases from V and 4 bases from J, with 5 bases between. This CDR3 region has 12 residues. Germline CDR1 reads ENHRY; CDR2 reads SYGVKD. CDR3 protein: CAISGQNQPQHF. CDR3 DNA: TGTGCCATCAGTGGGCAAAATCAGCCCCAGCATTTT.

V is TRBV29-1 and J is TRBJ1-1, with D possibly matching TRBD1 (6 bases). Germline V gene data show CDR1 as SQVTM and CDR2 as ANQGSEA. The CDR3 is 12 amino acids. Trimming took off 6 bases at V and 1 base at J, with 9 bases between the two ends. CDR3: CSVPGANTEAFF. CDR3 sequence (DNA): TGCAGCGTCCCAGGGGCGAACACTGAAGCTTTCTTT.

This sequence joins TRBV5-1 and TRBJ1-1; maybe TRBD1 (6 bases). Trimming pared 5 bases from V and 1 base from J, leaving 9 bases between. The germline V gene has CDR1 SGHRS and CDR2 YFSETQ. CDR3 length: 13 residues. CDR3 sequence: CASRGGTNTEAFF. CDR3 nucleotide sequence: TGCGCCAGCAGAGGGGGAACGAACACTGAAGCTTTCTTT.

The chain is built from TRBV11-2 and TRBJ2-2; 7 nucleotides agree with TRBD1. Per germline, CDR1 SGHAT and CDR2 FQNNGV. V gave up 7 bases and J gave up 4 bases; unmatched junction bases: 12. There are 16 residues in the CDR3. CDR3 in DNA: TGTGCCAGCACCTTGGGCCCGACAGGGTTCACCGGGGAGCTGTTTTTT. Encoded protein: CASTLGPTGFTGELFF. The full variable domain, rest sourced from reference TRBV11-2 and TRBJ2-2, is EAGVAQSPRYKIIEKRQSVAFWCNPISGHATLYWYQQILGQGPKLLIQFQNNGVVDDSQLPKDRFSAERLKGVDSTLKIQPAKLEDSAVYLCASTLGPTGFTGELFFGEGSRLTVL.

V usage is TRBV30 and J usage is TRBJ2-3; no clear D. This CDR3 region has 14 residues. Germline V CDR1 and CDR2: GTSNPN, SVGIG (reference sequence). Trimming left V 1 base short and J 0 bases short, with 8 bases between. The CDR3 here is CAWSGVASTDTQYF. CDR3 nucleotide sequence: TGTGCCTGGAGTGGGGTAGCTAGCACAGATACGCAGTATTTT.

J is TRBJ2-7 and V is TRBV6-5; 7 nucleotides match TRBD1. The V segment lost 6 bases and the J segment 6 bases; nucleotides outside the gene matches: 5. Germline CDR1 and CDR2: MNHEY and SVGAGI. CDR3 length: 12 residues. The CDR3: CASRPSGGEQYF. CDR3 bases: TGTGCCAGCAGGCCCTCAGGGGGCGAGCAGTACTTC.

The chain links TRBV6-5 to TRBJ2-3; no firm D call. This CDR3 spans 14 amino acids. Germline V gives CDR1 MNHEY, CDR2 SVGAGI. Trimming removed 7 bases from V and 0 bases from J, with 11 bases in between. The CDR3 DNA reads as TGTGCCAGCAAAAACAGACCTAGCACAGATACGCAGTATTTT. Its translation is CASKNRPSTDTQYF.

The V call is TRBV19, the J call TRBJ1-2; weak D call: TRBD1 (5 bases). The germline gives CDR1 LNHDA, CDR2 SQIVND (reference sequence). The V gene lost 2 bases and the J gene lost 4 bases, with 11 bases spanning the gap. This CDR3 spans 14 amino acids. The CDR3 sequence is CASSIPGGPYGYTF. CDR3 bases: TGTGCCAGTAGTATACCCGGGGGTCCCTATGGCTACACCTTC. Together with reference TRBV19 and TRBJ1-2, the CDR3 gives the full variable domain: DGGITQSPKYLFRKEGQNVTLSCEQNLNHDAMYWYRQDPGQGLRLIYYSQIVNDFQKGDIAEGYSVSREKKESFPLTVTSAQKNPTAFYLCASSIPGGPYGYTFGSGTRLTVV.

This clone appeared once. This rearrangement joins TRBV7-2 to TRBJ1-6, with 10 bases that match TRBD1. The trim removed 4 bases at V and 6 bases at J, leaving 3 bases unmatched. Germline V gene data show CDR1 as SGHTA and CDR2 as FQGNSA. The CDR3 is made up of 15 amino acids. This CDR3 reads CASSYRTGGNSPLHF. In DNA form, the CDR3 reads TGTGCCAGCAGCTATAGGACAGGGGGTAATTCACCCCTCCACTTT.

The CDR3 sequence is CASKVGTVPGELFF. DNA for the CDR3: TGTGCCAGCAAGGTGGGGACAGTTCCCGGGGAGCTGTTTTTT. The chain links TRBV27 to TRBJ2-2, with 7 bases lining up with TRBD1. The V segment lost 7 bases and the J segment 6 bases; nucleotides outside the gene matches: 8. CDR3 length: 14 residues. Germline CDR1 and CDR2: MNHEY and SMNVEV (reference sequence).

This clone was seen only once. The CDR3 nucleotides read TGTGCCAGTAGTATTTCTGAGAGGGAAGCTTTCTTT. It is translated as CASSISEREAFF. The rearrangement joins TRBV19 to TRBJ1-1; D unclear. Deletions cut 3 bases from V and 8 bases from J, with 10 bases between. The CDR3 is 12 amino acids. Germline CDR1 reads LNHDA; CDR2 reads SQIVND (reference sequence). Based on the CDR3 plus reference TRBV19 and TRBJ1-1, the full variable domain is DGGITQSPKYLFRKEGQNVTLSCEQNLNHDAMYWYRQDPGQGLRLIYYSQIVNDFQKGDIAEGYSVSREKKESFPLTVTSAQKNPTAFYLCASSISEREAFFGQGTRLTVV.

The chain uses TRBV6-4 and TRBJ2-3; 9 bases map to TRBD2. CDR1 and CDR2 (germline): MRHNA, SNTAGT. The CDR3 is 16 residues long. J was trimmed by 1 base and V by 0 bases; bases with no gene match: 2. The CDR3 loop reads CASSDSGGRGTDTQYF. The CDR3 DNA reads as TGTGCCAGCAGTGACTCAGGCGGGAGGGGCACAGATACGCAGTATTTT.

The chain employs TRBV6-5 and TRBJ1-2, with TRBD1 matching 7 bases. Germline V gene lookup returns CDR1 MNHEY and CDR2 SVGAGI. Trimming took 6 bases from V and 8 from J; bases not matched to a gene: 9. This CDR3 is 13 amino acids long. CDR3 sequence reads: CASRGQLVGGYTF. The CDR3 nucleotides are TGTGCCAGCAGGGGACAGCTAGTCGGCGGCTACACCTTC.

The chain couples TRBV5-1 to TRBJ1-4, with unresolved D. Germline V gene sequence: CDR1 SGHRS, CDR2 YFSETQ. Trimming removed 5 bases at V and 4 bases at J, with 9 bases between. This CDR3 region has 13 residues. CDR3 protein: CASSLSDNEKLFF. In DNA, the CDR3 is TGCGCCAGCAGTTTGTCAGATAATGAAAAACTGTTTTTT.

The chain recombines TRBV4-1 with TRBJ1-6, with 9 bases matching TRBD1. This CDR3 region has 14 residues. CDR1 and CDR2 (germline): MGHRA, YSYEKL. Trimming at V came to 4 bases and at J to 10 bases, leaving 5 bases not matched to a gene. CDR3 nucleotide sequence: TGCGCCAGCAGCCTTGGGACAGGGAACTCACCCCTCCACTTT. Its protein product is CASSLGTGNSPLHF.

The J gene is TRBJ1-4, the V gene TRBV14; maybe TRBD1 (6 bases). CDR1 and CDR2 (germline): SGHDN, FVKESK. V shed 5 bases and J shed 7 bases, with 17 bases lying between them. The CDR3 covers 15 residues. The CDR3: CASSLRQAVGEKLFF. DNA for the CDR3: TGTGCCAGCAGCTTACGACAGGCGGTGGGTGAAAAACTGTTTTTT.

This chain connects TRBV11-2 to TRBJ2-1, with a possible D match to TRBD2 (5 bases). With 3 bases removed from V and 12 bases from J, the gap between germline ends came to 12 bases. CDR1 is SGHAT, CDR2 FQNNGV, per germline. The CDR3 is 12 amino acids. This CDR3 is CASSLEDGVQFF. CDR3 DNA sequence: TGTGCCAGCAGCTTGGAGGATGGGGTGCAGTTCTTC.

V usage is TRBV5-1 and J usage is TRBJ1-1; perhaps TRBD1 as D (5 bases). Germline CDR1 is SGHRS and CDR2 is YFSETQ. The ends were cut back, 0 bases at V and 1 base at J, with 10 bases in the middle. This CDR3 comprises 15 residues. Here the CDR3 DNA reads TGCGCCAGCAGCTTGGTTCCGGGGGAGAACACTGAAGCTTTCTTT. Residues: CASSLVPGENTEAFF.

For the CDR3, the DNA is TGCAGCGCGGCTGGAGGGGGCAGCTCCTACAATGAGCAGTTCTTC. Its protein product is CSAAGGGSSYNEQFF. The chain is built from TRBV29-1 and TRBJ2-1, with a tentative D call TRBD1 (7 bases). The germline V gene has CDR1 SQVTM and CDR2 ANQGSEA. Trimming took off 7 bases at V and 0 bases at J, with 16 bases between the two ends. This CDR3 is built from 15 residues.

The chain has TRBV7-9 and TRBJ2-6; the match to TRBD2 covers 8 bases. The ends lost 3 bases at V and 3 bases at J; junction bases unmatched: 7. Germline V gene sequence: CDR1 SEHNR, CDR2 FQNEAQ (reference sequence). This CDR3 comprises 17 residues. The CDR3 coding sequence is TGTGCCAGCAGCTTTAACGAAGCGGGAGTTGGGGCCAACGTCCTGACTTTC. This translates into CASSFNEAGVGANVLTF. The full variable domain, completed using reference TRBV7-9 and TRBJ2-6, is DTGVSQNPRHKITKRGQNVTFRCDPISEHNRLYWYRQTLGQGPEFLTYFQNEAQLEKSRLLSDRFSAERPKGSFSTLEIQRTEQGDSAMYLCASSFNEAGVGANVLTFGAGSRLTVL.

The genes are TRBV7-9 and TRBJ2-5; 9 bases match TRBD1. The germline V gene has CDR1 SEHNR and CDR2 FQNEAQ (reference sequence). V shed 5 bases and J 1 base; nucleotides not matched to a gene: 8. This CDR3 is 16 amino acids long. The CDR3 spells CASSPRQGDSQETQYF. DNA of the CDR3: TGTGCCAGCAGCCCAAGACAGGGGGACTCCCAAGAGACCCAGTACTTC.

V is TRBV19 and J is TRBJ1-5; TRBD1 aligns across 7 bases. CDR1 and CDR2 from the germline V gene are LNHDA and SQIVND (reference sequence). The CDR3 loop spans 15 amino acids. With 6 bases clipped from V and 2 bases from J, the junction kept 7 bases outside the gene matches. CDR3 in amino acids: CASRMTGMRNQPQHF. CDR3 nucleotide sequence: TGTGCCAGTAGGATGACAGGGATGCGCAATCAGCCCCAGCATTTT.

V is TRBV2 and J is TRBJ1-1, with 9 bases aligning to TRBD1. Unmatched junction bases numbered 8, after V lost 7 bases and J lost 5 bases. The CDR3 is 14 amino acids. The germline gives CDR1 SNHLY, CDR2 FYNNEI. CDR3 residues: CASTSDRGGTEAFF. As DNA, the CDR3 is TGTGCCAGCACCTCGGACAGGGGTGGGACTGAAGCTTTCTTT. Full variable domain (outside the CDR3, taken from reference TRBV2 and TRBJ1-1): EPEVTQTPSHQVTQMGQEVILRCVPISNHLYFYWYRQILGQKVEFLVSFYNNEISEKSEIFDDQFSVERPDGSNFTLKIRSTKLEDSAMYFCASTSDRGGTEAFFGQGTRLTVV.

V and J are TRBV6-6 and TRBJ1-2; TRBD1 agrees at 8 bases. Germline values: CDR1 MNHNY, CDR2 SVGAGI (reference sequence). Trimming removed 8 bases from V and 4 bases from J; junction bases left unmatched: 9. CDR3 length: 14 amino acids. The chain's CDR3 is CASGSDREGYGYTF. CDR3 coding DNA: TGTGCCAGCGGTTCGGACAGGGAGGGCTATGGCTACACCTTC.